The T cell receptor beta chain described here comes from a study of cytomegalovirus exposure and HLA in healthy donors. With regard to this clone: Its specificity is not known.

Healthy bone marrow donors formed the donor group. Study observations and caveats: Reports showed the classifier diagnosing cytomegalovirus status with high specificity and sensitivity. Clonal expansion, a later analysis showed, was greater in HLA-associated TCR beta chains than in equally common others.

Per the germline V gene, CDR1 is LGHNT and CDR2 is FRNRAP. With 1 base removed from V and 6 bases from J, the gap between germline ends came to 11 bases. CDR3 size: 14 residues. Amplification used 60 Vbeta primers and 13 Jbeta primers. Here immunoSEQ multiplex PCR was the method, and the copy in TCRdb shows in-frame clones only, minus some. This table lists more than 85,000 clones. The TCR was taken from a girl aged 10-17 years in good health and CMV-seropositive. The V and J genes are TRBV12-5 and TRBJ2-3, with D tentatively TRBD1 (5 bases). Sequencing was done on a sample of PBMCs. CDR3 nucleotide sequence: TGTGCTAGTGGTTTGGAGGGTAGGGGTGATACGCAGTATTTT. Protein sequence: CASGLEGRGDTQYF.